This T cell receptor beta chain is from a study of blood T cell repertoires in COVID-19. Study background: T cells, B-cell-depleted T cells, or PBMCs provided the cDNA or gDNA that served as material.

The CDR3 runs 14 residues. The V segment lost 0 bases and the J segment 4 bases; nucleotides outside the gene matches: 0. CDR1 and CDR2 from the germline V gene are SGHDT and YYEEEE. About this clone: The same CDR3 can be traced to other DNA sequences in this sample.

Followed longitudinally, the Seattle patients had been enrolled during active infection. In the authors' workflow: Using reference gene primer amplification, nucleated cell counts were estimated. Produced via immunoSEQ multiplex PCR; TCRdb's table is partial and in-frame only. V and J calls and clone size are copied from that table; D and trimming were computed from the DNA. Among about 130,000 clones listed, approximately 85% were seen once. The TCR was taken from a man aged 25 to 40 with COVID-19, enrolled during active disease. The chain has TRBV5-6 and TRBJ1-5, with 8 bases matching TRBD1. The material sequenced was peripheral blood. CDR3 residues: CASSLGDRNQPQHF. Here the CDR3 DNA reads TGTGCCAGCAGCTTGGGGGACAGGAATCAGCCCCAGCATTTT.